This T cell receptor (beta chain) comes out of a study of T cell responses to AZD1222 COVID-19 vaccine. This CDR3 comprises 15 residues. Trimming pared 10 bases from V and 0 bases from J, leaving 16 bases between. The germline V gene encodes CDR1 SGHNT and CDR2 YYREEE (reference sequence). Libraries were prepared by immunoSEQ multiplex PCR; TCRdb keeps only in-frame clonotypes and omits some of them. The data contain 130,000 to 150,000 clones, 70% to 90% of them singletons. Sample: peripheral blood, taken on day 0 of AZD1222 vaccination. The chain employs TRBV5-4 and TRBJ2-2, with D possibly being TRBD2 (7 bases). The receptor was derived from an adult in good health. The CDR3, as DNA: TGTGCCTGGGTGGCGGGGGCCTCGAACACCGGGGAGCTGTTTTTT. It specifies CAWVAGASNTGELFF.